This T cell receptor beta chain was identified in a study of cytomegalovirus exposure and HLA in healthy donors. PCR employed 60 Vbeta and 13 Jbeta primers. Only in-frame clones appear in the TCRdb table, and some are missing; sequencing was by immunoSEQ multiplex PCR. The sample consists of under 150,000 clones, about 81% of them appearing once. This sequence was found in a woman aged 40-49 years in good health and CMV-seropositive. What was sequenced was PBMCs.

The CDR3 coding sequence is TGCGCCAGCAGCTTGGGTGGGACTAGCGCGGATGAGCAGTTCTTC. The encoded protein is CASSLGGTSADEQFF. The chain links TRBV5-1 to TRBJ2-1; TRBD2 aligns across 10 bases. With V trimmed by 0 bases and J by 8 bases, 5 bases remained unmatched. The CDR3 totals 15 residues. Germline CDR1 SGHRS, CDR2 YFSETQ.